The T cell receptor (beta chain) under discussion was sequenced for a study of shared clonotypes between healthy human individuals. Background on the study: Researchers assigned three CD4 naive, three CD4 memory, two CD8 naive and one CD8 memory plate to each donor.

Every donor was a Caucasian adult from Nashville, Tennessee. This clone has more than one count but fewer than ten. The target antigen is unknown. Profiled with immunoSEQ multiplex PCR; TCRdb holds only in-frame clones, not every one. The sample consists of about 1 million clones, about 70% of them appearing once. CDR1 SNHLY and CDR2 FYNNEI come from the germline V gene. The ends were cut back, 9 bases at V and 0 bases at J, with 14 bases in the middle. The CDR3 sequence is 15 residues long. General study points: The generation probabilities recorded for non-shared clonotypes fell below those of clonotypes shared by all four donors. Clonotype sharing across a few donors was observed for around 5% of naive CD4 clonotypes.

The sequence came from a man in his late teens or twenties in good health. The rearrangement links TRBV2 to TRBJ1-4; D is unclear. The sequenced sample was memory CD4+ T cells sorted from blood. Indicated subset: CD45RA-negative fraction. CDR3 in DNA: TGTGCCAGAAACAACCCGGGATCAACTAATGAAAAACTGTTTTTT. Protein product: CARNNPGSTNEKLFF.